This entry lists 21 T cell receptor beta chains sequenced from one sample in a study of cytomegalovirus exposure and HLA in healthy donors. Use of 60 Vbeta and 13 Jbeta primers characterized the PCR. Profiled with immunoSEQ multiplex PCR; TCRdb holds only in-frame clones, not every one. The sample lists some 95,000 clones, 75% to 85% occurring once. The sample taken for sequencing was PBMCs. The receptors derive from a woman in her forties in good health and CMV-seronegative.

This clone was found a few times. The V and J genes are TRBV28 and TRBJ1-1, with 8 bases matching TRBD1. This CDR3 has 16 amino acids. Trimming took 2 bases from V and 2 from J; bases not matched to a gene: 7. Germline V gives CDR1 MDHEN, CDR2 SYDVKM. The CDR3 spells CASSLMTGAGNTEAFF. Written as DNA, the CDR3 is TGTGCCAGCAGTTTAATGACAGGGGCTGGAAACACTGAAGCTTTCTTT. Combining the CDR3 with reference TRBV28 and TRBJ1-1 gives the whole variable domain DVKVTQSSRYLVKRTGEKVFLECVQDMDHENMFWYRQDPGLGLRLIYFSYDVKMKEKGDIPEGYSVSREKKERFSLILESASTNQTSMYLCASSLMTGAGNTEAFFGQGTRLTVV.

V usage is TRBV27 and J usage is TRBJ2-3; D might be TRBD1 (5 bases). Germline CDR1 reads MNHEY; CDR2 reads SMNVEV (reference sequence). There are 15 residues in the CDR3. The V end lost 8 bases, the J end lost 2 bases, and 17 bases lay between the germline ends. In DNA, the CDR3 is TGTGCCAGCGGTCTAAGGGGAATTCACACAGATACGCAGTATTTT. Residues: CASGLRGIHTDTQYF.

The chain combines TRBV25-1 with TRBJ2-1; D remains ambiguous. Germline V lookup: CDR1 MGHDK, CDR2 SYGVNS. The V and J ends lost 6 bases and 6 bases respectively, with 18 bases between them. CDR3 size: 15 residues. CDR3 in DNA: TGTGCCAGCAGACCCGGCGGAACGACGGTCAATGAGCAGTTCTTC. It translates to CASRPGGTTVNEQFF.

V is TRBV30 and J is TRBJ2-3; 8 bases agree with TRBD2. Unmatched junction bases numbered 9, after V lost 4 bases and J lost 6 bases. The CDR3 is 14 amino acids. Germline V gives CDR1 GTSNPN, CDR2 SVGIG (reference sequence). CDR3 loop: CAWKVAGSLDTQYF. The CDR3 DNA reads TGTGCCTGGAAGGTAGCGGGGTCACTGGATACGCAGTATTTT.

The genes are TRBV5-4 and TRBJ1-2; possibly TRBD1 for D (5 bases). This CDR3 comprises 14 residues. CDR1 and CDR2 (germline): SGHNT, YYREEE (reference sequence). With 0 bases removed from V and 6 bases from J, the gap between germline ends came to 12 bases. The CDR3 loop reads CASSLAVKQDGYTF. The DNA of the CDR3 is TGTGCCAGCAGCTTGGCAGTAAAACAGGATGGCTACACCTTC.

The CDR3 protein is CASFVYNEQFF. DNA of the CDR3: TGTGCCAGCTTCGTTTACAATGAGCAGTTCTTC. The chain couples TRBV2 to TRBJ2-1; D is unresolved. CDR1 and CDR2 (germline): SNHLY, FYNNEI. Trimming cost V 8 bases and J 4 bases, with 6 bases left between them. The CDR3 spans 11 residues.

This clone turned up a few times. This same CDR3 is encoded by further DNA sequences in the sample. This chain joins TRBV19 and TRBJ2-2, with D hard to call. CDR1 LNHDA and CDR2 SQIVND come from the germline V gene (reference sequence). The CDR3 is made up of 11 amino acids. The V end lost 8 bases, the J end lost 5 bases, and 6 bases lay between the germline ends. CDR3: CASSRTGELFF. CDR3 in DNA: TGTGCCAGTTCTAGAACCGGGGAGCTGTTTTTT.

The genes are TRBV2 and TRBJ2-1, with 8 bases aligning to TRBD2. Germline loops: CDR1 SNHLY, CDR2 FYNNEI. The junction had 11 bases not matched to a gene; V was cut back by 6 bases and J by 7 bases. This CDR3 has 15 residues. The CDR3 bases are TGTGCCAGCAGGGAGAAGAGCGGGGGTATAAATGAGCAGTTCTTC. Its translation is CASREKSGGINEQFF.

V and J are TRBV7-9 and TRBJ2-1; TRBD2 is a possible D gene (6 bases). Trimming cost V 5 bases and J 8 bases, with 16 bases left between them. The CDR3 length is 14 residues. Germline V CDR1 and CDR2: SEHNR, FQNEAQ (reference sequence). The CDR3 DNA sequence: TGTGCCAGCAGCCCGACGGGACTCGTCGATGAGCAGTTCTTC. This gives the protein CASSPTGLVDEQFF.

The chain carries TRBV10-3 and TRBJ2-7; TRBD2 agrees at 7 bases. The CDR3 is made up of 13 amino acids. The V segment lost 11 bases and the J segment 0 bases; nucleotides outside the gene matches: 7. Germline V gene sequence: CDR1 ENHRY, CDR2 SYGVKD. The DNA for the CDR3 is TGTGCCGCGGGGGATCGGCACTCCTACGAGCAGTACTTC. Amino acid sequence: CAAGDRHSYEQYF.

The chain employs TRBV4-2 and TRBJ1-3; D is uncertain. The CDR3 covers 13 residues. The V end lost 4 bases, the J end lost 2 bases, and 6 bases lay between the germline ends. Germline CDR1 is LGHNA and CDR2 is YNFKEQ. Here the CDR3 reads CASSPSPGNTIYF. The CDR3 nucleotides are TGTGCCAGCAGCCCATCCCCTGGAAACACCATATATTTT.

The chain is built from TRBV6-1 and TRBJ2-7; 7 nucleotides agree with TRBD1. The junction had 12 bases not matched to a gene; V was cut back by 6 bases and J by 4 bases. The V gene's germline CDR1 is MNHNS and CDR2 SASEGT. The CDR3 loop spans 15 amino acids. CDR3 sequence reads: CASRDRFQLPYEQYF. In nucleotides, the CDR3 is TGTGCCAGCAGGGACAGGTTTCAACTTCCTTACGAGCAGTACTTC.

J is TRBJ1-1 and V is TRBV5-1, with D perhaps TRBD1 (5 bases). CDR3 length equals 13 residues. The V and J ends lost 4 bases and 5 bases respectively, with 12 bases between them. Germline CDR1 SGHRS, CDR2 YFSETQ. The CDR3 DNA sequence: TGCGCCAGCAGCCGGGGGGAGGGGACTGAAGCTTTCTTT. Protein product: CASSRGEGTEAFF. Drawing the rest from reference TRBV5-1 and TRBJ1-1, the complete variable domain is KAGVTQTPRYLIKTRGQQVTLSCSPISGHRSVSWYQQTPGQGLQFLFEYFSETQRNKGNFPGRFSGRQFSNSRSEMNVSTLELGDSALYLCASSRGEGTEAFFGQGTRLTVV.

This chain joins TRBV7-9 and TRBJ2-1, with 8 bases matching TRBD2. The germline CDR1 and CDR2 sequences are SEHNR and FQNEAQ (reference sequence). The J segment lost 2 bases and the V segment lost 5 bases, leaving 2 bases of the junction unmatched. The CDR3 spans 14 residues. The CDR3 spells CASSRGGTYNEQFF. DNA of the CDR3: TGTGCCAGCAGCCGGGGGGGTACCTACAATGAGCAGTTCTTC.

This clone was counted between two and nine times. The rearrangement joins TRBV2 to TRBJ1-5; no firm D call. V lost 5 bases to trimming and J lost 7 bases, with 12 bases between them. The length of the CDR3 is 13 residues. CDR1 is SNHLY, CDR2 FYNNEI, per germline. This chain's CDR3 is CASSRQESQPQHF. CDR3 coding DNA: TGTGCCAGCAGTCGCCAGGAATCGCAGCCCCAGCATTTT.

This clone was seen just once. V is TRBV6-1 and J is TRBJ1-5; D call uncertain. The V gene's germline CDR1 is MNHNS and CDR2 SASEGT. Trimming removed 4 bases from V and 1 base from J, with 8 bases in between. CDR3 length equals 14 residues. The CDR3 loop reads CASSAVLSNQPQHF. The DNA for the CDR3 is TGTGCCAGCAGTGCTGTGTTGAGCAATCAGCCCCAGCATTTT.

V gene TRBV5-1 combines with J gene TRBJ1-1, with a possible D match to TRBD1 (6 bases). The germline V gene has CDR1 SGHRS and CDR2 YFSETQ. This CDR3 is built from 13 residues. The V end was cut by 5 bases, the J end by 1 base, with 9 bases between. This chain's CDR3 is CASRDSRNTEAFF. The CDR3 nucleotides read TGCGCCAGCAGGGACAGCAGGAACACTGAAGCTTTCTTT. Full variable domain (missing parts from reference TRBV5-1 and TRBJ1-1): KAGVTQTPRYLIKTRGQQVTLSCSPISGHRSVSWYQQTPGQGLQFLFEYFSETQRNKGNFPGRFSGRQFSNSRSEMNVSTLELGDSALYLCASRDSRNTEAFFGQGTRLTVV.

This clone turned up a few times. The CDR3 here is CASSEAIGISTDTQYF. CDR3 DNA sequence: TGTGCCAGCAGTGAAGCGATCGGGATTAGCACAGATACGCAGTATTTT. The rearrangement links TRBV6-1 to TRBJ2-3; a weak D match, TRBD2 (5 bases). Trimming took off 0 bases at V and 0 bases at J, with 10 bases between the two ends. The CDR3 covers 16 residues. Germline lookup yields CDR1 MNHNS and CDR2 SASEGT.

The V gene is TRBV11-2, the J gene TRBJ2-3; TRBD2 aligns across 9 bases. The CDR3 contains 15 residues. CDR1 SGHAT and CDR2 FQNNGV come from the germline V gene. V lost 1 base to trimming and J lost 2 bases; unmatched junction nucleotides: 1. The CDR3 DNA follows: TGTGCCAGCAGCTTAGGACTAGCGGCCACAGATACGCAGTATTTT. Its protein product is CASSLGLAATDTQYF.

The V call is TRBV5-1, the J call TRBJ2-5, with D perhaps TRBD2 (6 bases). This CDR3 comprises 14 residues. Germline assignment: CDR1 SGHRS and CDR2 YFSETQ. The V gene lost 4 bases and the J gene lost 5 bases, with 15 bases spanning the gap. CDR3 protein: CASSRQLALETQYF. The CDR3 DNA reads TGCGCCAGCAGCCGACAACTAGCTTTGGAGACCCAGTACTTC.

The chain combines TRBV7-2 with TRBJ2-3; D possibly corresponds to TRBD1 (6 bases). The ends were cut back, 1 base at V and 8 bases at J, with 19 bases in the middle. This CDR3 is 16 amino acids long. CDR1 and CDR2 from the germline V gene are SGHTA and FQGNSA. CDR3 protein: CASSLGAGVGLSTQYF. Here the CDR3 DNA reads TGTGCCAGCAGCTTAGGCGCAGGGGTAGGCCTGTCTACGCAGTATTTT.